Only a few counts were recorded for the clone carrying this TCR beta chain. The data are from a study of patients and donors after allogeneic stem cell transplantation. The V end lost 0 bases, the J end lost 0 bases, and 5 bases lay between the germline ends. This CDR3 is built from 13 residues. Germline CDR1 reads DFQATT; CDR2 reads SNEGSKA (reference sequence). MiXCR was run by TCRdb on the RT-PCR reads, yielding one entry per CDR3 protein. The top ten hold about 6% of the sample, which has 920,000 or so distinct CDR3 sequences, under 20% seen once. The rearrangement uses TRBV20-1 and TRBJ1-1, with unresolved D. Sequencing was carried out using blood, either unsorted or a sorted T cell fraction (not recorded which). The clonotype comes from a human donor who was either an allogeneic HSCT recipient or a stem cell or donor lymphocyte infusion donor (not recorded which). It is not recorded whose cells these are; they may come from a transplant donor. For the CDR3, the DNA is TGCAGTGCTAGAGATCCTTTGAACACTGAAGCTTTCTTT. Translating it yields CSARDPLNTEAFF.